The clone carrying this TCR beta chain has just a few counts. Its antigen is as yet unknown. The data were obtained in a study of beta chain features in type 1 diabetes. Study details: All samples together contributed 107,917,701 sorted cells for examination.

Every isolated RNA sample was fully reverse transcribed, so sequencing captured expressed TCRB transcripts. Data came from immunoSEQ multiplex PCR; TCRdb stores just in-frame clones and leaves some out. The sample lists roughly 180,000 clones; approximately 8.1% were seen once. Germline CDR1 is LNHDA and CDR2 is SQIVND (reference sequence). J was trimmed by 15 bases and V by 6 bases; bases with no gene match: 13. This CDR3 is 15 amino acids long. Study-wide results and limits: In all four CD4+ subsets, TCRB CDR3 length was significantly, moderately reduced in type 1 diabetes.

The sequencing input was central memory CD4+ T cells from blood. This clonotype was obtained from a man aged 18 to 35 with type 1 diabetes. J is TRBJ2-1 and V is TRBV19; 14 bases align to TRBD2. CDR3 sequence reads: CASSPTSGRAEDVFF. In DNA, the CDR3 is TGTGCCAGTAGCCCGACTAGCGGGAGGGCCGAGGACGTGTTCTTC. The whole variable domain, remainder taken from reference TRBV19 and TRBJ2-1, is DGGITQSPKYLFRKEGQNVTLSCEQNLNHDAMYWYRQDPGQGLRLIYYSQIVNDFQKGDIAEGYSVSREKKESFPLTVTSAQKNPTAFYLCASSPTSGRAEDVFFGPGTRLTVL.